Here is one T cell receptor beta chain with its context. As yet, its antigen is unknown. 60 Vbeta and 13 Jbeta primers were used in PCR. Repertoires were generated with immunoSEQ multiplex PCR, while TCRdb's copy carries only in-frame clones and drops some. The sample includes some 110,000 clones, roughly four fifths seen only once; the top ten take less than 15%. This specimen belongs to a study of cytomegalovirus exposure and HLA in healthy donors. About the research overall: A data release that came early held tens of millions of unique TCRs from HLA-typed donors.

V was pared by 4 bases and J by 3 bases, with 13 bases between. In germline, CDR1 is SQVTM, CDR2 ANQGSEA. This CDR3 spans 14 amino acids. Broader study findings: Confirmation in vitro established that three CMV-associated chains were specific for CMV antigens.

Sequencing used PBMCs. The receptor was isolated from an older woman in good health and CMV-seropositive. V and J are TRBV29-1 and TRBJ2-1; possibly TRBD1 for D (6 bases). CDR3: CSVGVSGDYNEQFF. In DNA, the CDR3 is TGCAGCGTTGGGGTGTCAGGGGACTACAATGAGCAGTTCTTC.